The 28 T cell receptor beta chains listed next were all sequenced from one sample in a study of blood T cell repertoires in COVID-19. Data came from immunoSEQ multiplex PCR; TCRdb stores just in-frame clones and leaves some out. This sample has 150,000 to 200,000 clones; roughly nine tenths occur once, and the top ten carry less than 2%. Sample: peripheral blood. All receptors derive from a man aged 18 to 30 who had recovered from COVID-19.

V and J are TRBV7-8 and TRBJ1-3; D is unclear. CDR3 length: 19 residues. The germline CDR1 and CDR2 sequences are SGHVS and FQNEAQ. Trimming pared 8 bases from V and 3 bases from J, leaving 29 bases between. CDR3 coding DNA: TGTGCCAGCGGCCTAATCTCCTTGACCGGCAGGAGGGATGGAAACACCATATATTTT. Encoded protein: CASGLISLTGRRDGNTIYF.

V usage is TRBV28 and J usage is TRBJ2-2; D perhaps matches TRBD2 (6 bases). The V gene lost 8 bases and the J gene lost 8 bases, with 12 bases spanning the gap. The CDR3 extends over 12 amino acids. The V gene's germline CDR1 is MDHEN and CDR2 SYDVKM. For the CDR3, the DNA is TGTGCCAGCGTGGAGGGTACAGGGGAGCTGTTTTTT. Residues: CASVEGTGELFF.

The chain couples TRBV7-8 to TRBJ1-1; maybe TRBD1 (5 bases). Germline CDR1 and CDR2: SGHVS and FQNEAQ. With 5 bases removed from V and 1 base from J, the gap between germline ends came to 11 bases. This CDR3 is 14 amino acids long. The CDR3 DNA sequence: TGTGCCAGCAGCGTGGACACCTCGAACACTGAAGCTTTCTTT. Encoded protein: CASSVDTSNTEAFF.

The CDR3 sequence is CASSSNPSYEQYF. DNA of the CDR3: TGTGCCAGTTCTTCTAACCCCTCCTACGAGCAGTACTTC. The V and J genes are TRBV19 and TRBJ2-7; D gene ambiguous. This CDR3 has 13 residues. Trimming took off 8 bases at V and 0 bases at J, with 11 bases between the two ends. Germline CDR1 is LNHDA and CDR2 is SQIVND (reference sequence).

J is TRBJ2-7 and V is TRBV5-3; 11 nucleotides agree with TRBD2. Being an ORF, TRBV5-3 has a function that is uncertain. This CDR3 has 15 amino acids. J lost 1 base, V lost 3 bases, and 3 bases had no gene match. The CDR3 reads CARSYLAGGSYEQYF. CDR3 DNA sequence: TGTGCCAGAAGCTATCTAGCGGGAGGATCCTACGAGCAGTACTTC.

The rearrangement links TRBV7-2 to TRBJ2-1; 8 nucleotides match TRBD2. Trimming took 2 bases from V and 3 from J; bases not matched to a gene: 3. The germline V gene has CDR1 SGHTA and CDR2 FQGNSA. The length of the CDR3 is 15 residues. CDR3 in amino acids: CASSLTAGGYNEQFF. CDR3 coding DNA: TGTGCCAGCAGCTTAACGGCGGGAGGCTACAATGAGCAGTTCTTC. The full variable domain, in which reference TRBV7-2 and TRBJ2-1 provide the parts outside the CDR3, is GAGVSQSPSNKVTEKGKDVELRCDPISGHTALYWYRQSLGQGLEFLIYFQGNSAPDKSGLPSDRFSAERTGGSVSTLTIQRTQQEDSAVYLCASSLTAGGYNEQFFGPGTRLTVL.

The V gene is TRBV24-1, the J gene TRBJ1-5, with 7 positions matching TRBD1. The CDR3 has 13 residues. The ends lost 9 bases at V and 5 bases at J; junction bases unmatched: 6. CDR1 is KGHDR and CDR2 is SFDVKD in the germline V gene. This CDR3 is CATDRVGDQPQHF. CDR3 DNA: TGTGCCACCGACAGGGTGGGTGATCAGCCCCAGCATTTT.

This rearrangement joins TRBV24-1 to TRBJ2-2, with 8 positions matching TRBD2. Germline trimming cut 6 bases from V and 2 bases from J; bases unmatched to any gene: 13. This CDR3 spans 18 amino acids. Germline V CDR1 and CDR2: KGHDR, SFDVKD. CDR3 sequence reads: CATSRSGAGVTNTGELFF. CDR3 nucleotide sequence: TGTGCCACCAGTAGGTCCGGAGCGGGAGTAACCAACACCGGGGAGCTGTTTTTT.

The V call is TRBV9, the J call TRBJ2-2; 8 bases are shared with TRBD2. Germline V gene data show CDR1 as SGDLS and CDR2 as YYNGEE. The V and J ends lost 0 bases and 1 base, in that order; junction bases with no gene match: 5. This CDR3 is built from 17 residues. The CDR3 is CASSVGSSGENTGELFF. DNA for the CDR3: TGTGCCAGCAGCGTAGGAAGTAGCGGGGAGAACACCGGGGAGCTGTTTTTT.

The chain has TRBV3-1 (or the pseudogene TRBV3-2) and TRBJ1-6; the match to TRBD1 covers 10 bases. The CDR3 has 15 residues. The J segment lost 9 bases and the V segment lost 2 bases, leaving 4 bases of the junction unmatched. CDR1 and CDR2 (germline): LGHDT, YNNKEL (reference sequence). The CDR3 reads CASSQSDRGRSPLHF. CDR3 bases: TGTGCCAGCAGCCAAAGCGACAGGGGGCGTTCACCCCTCCACTTT.

The chain couples TRBV19 to TRBJ2-7; 7 positions agree with TRBD2. Trimming cost V 3 bases and J 0 bases; bases outside gene matches: 8. Germline CDR1 reads LNHDA; CDR2 reads SQIVND (reference sequence). CDR3 length: 16 amino acids. CDR3 residues: CASSMKASGSSYEQYF. Written as DNA, the CDR3 is TGTGCCAGTAGTATGAAGGCTAGCGGTAGCTCCTACGAGCAGTACTTC.

The gene calls are TRBV19 and TRBJ2-6; D unclear. The CDR3 is made up of 13 amino acids. Between the trimmed V and J ends, which lost 3 bases and 2 bases, there was a span of 2 bases. Germline loops: CDR1 LNHDA, CDR2 SQIVND (reference sequence). The CDR3 loop reads CASSITGANVLTF. The CDR3 region has the DNA TGTGCCAGTAGTATTACTGGGGCCAACGTCCTGACTTTC.

V usage is TRBV29-1 and J usage is TRBJ1-2; D is possibly TRBD1 (6 bases). Trimming shortened V by 7 bases and J by 3 bases, and 18 bases separated the two germline ends. The V gene's germline CDR1 is SQVTM and CDR2 ANQGSEA. The CDR3 extends over 14 amino acids. In DNA form, the CDR3 reads TGCAGCGCTTTAACAGGGTACGGCTACTATGGCTACACCTTC. Translated: CSALTGYGYYGYTF. Full variable domain (outside the CDR3, taken from reference TRBV29-1 and TRBJ1-2): SAVISQKPSRDICQRGTSLTIQCQVDSQVTMMFWYRQQPGQSLTLIATANQGSEATYESGFVIDKFPISRPNLTFSTLTVSNMSPEDSSIYLCSALTGYGYYGYTFGSGTRLTVV.

This chain connects TRBV6-5 to TRBJ2-1, with 10 nucleotides matching TRBD2. CDR3 length equals 15 residues. Germline values: CDR1 MNHEY, CDR2 SVGAGI. The ends lost 6 bases at V and 8 bases at J; junction bases unmatched: 10. This chain's CDR3 is CASRSSGRAGDEQFF. The CDR3 bases are TGTGCCAGCAGATCGAGCGGGAGGGCCGGAGATGAGCAGTTCTTC.

The rearrangement uses TRBV28 and TRBJ2-7, with no clear D. CDR3 length equals 13 residues. The germline V gene has CDR1 MDHEN and CDR2 SYDVKM. V was clipped by 5 bases and J by 3 bases, with 11 bases between them. CDR3 residues: CASSPPPSYEQYF. CDR3 sequence (DNA): TGTGCCAGCAGTCCGCCCCCTAGCTACGAGCAGTACTTC.

The chain joins TRBV9 to TRBJ2-1; TRBD2 agrees at 12 bases. This CDR3 has 20 residues. J gave up 7 bases and V 3 bases, and 20 bases lay outside the gene matches. Germline CDR1 is SGDLS and CDR2 is YYNGEE. The CDR3 loop reads CASSAGQGFGLAGLGNEQFF. For the CDR3, the DNA is TGTGCCAGCAGCGCGGGACAGGGCTTCGGACTAGCGGGACTAGGAAATGAGCAGTTCTTC.

This clone appeared a single time. In DNA form, the CDR3 reads TGTGCCAGCAGCTTGCTAGGATTCACAGATACGCAGTATTTT. Amino acids: CASSLLGFTDTQYF. The chain couples TRBV7-2 to TRBJ2-3; D unclear. Germline V gene lookup returns CDR1 SGHTA and CDR2 FQGNSA. With 3 bases removed from V and 2 bases from J, the gap between germline ends came to 9 bases. The CDR3 length is 14 residues.

The V and J genes are TRBV9 and TRBJ1-2, with 8 positions matching TRBD1. The CDR3 extends over 15 amino acids. Unmatched junction bases numbered 9, after V lost 0 bases and J lost 8 bases. Germline CDR1 reads SGDLS; CDR2 reads YYNGEE. CDR3 region: CASSVARTGQRGYTF. The CDR3, as DNA: TGTGCCAGCAGCGTAGCAAGGACAGGGCAGAGAGGCTACACCTTC.

This clone came up once. This chain links TRBV2 with TRBJ1-2; D possibly corresponds to TRBD1 (5 bases). This CDR3 is 15 amino acids long. Germline V gene data show CDR1 as SNHLY and CDR2 as FYNNEI. Deletions cut 6 bases from V and 5 bases from J, with 19 bases between. For the CDR3, the DNA is TGTGCCAGCAGCGCACCCTCCAGGACAAGTTATGGCTACACCTTC. Its translation is CASSAPSRTSYGYTF.

The rearrangement uses TRBV5-5 and TRBJ2-2; weak D call: TRBD1 (6 bases). Germline CDR1 is SGHKS and CDR2 is YYEKEE (reference sequence). V was shortened by 4 bases and J by 0 bases, with 16 bases between the two germline ends. The length of the CDR3 is 17 residues. The CDR3: CASSPKYWTANTGELFF. The CDR3 DNA reads TGTGCCAGCAGCCCGAAGTACTGGACAGCGAACACCGGGGAGCTGTTTTTT.

This clone was counted once. The chain carries TRBV4-3 and TRBJ1-5, with 7 bases lining up with TRBD1. The CDR3 covers 17 residues. CDR1 and CDR2 (germline): LGHNA, YSLEER. With 0 bases clipped from V and 4 bases from J, the junction kept 9 bases outside the gene matches. The CDR3 loop reads CASSQDLTGRGNQPQHF. CDR3 DNA sequence: TGCGCCAGCAGCCAAGATTTGACAGGGCGAGGGAATCAGCCCCAGCATTTT.

CDR3 region: CASSAGQGNFNQPQHF. The CDR3 nucleotides read TGTGCCAGCAGCGCGGGACAGGGAAACTTCAATCAGCCCCAGCATTTT. The chain recombines TRBV5-8 with TRBJ1-5; 9 bases map to TRBD1. After removal of 4 bases from V and 3 bases from J, the junction contained 8 bases not matched to a gene. CDR1 is SGHTS, CDR2 YDEGEE, per germline. This CDR3 is built from 16 residues.

The rearrangement joins TRBV24-1 to TRBJ2-3, with 7 bases matching TRBD2. The V segment lost 5 bases and the J segment 4 bases; nucleotides outside the gene matches: 5. The CDR3 sequence is 14 residues long. The V gene's germline CDR1 is KGHDR and CDR2 SFDVKD. CDR3 protein: CATSGGGLADTQYF. The CDR3 DNA follows: TGTGCCACCAGTGGCGGGGGTCTAGCAGATACGCAGTATTTT.

This chain joins TRBV2 and TRBJ2-1; 10 positions match TRBD2. The trim removed 3 bases at V and 4 bases at J, leaving 3 bases unmatched. The germline V gene encodes CDR1 SNHLY and CDR2 FYNNEI. The CDR3 sequence is 15 residues long. Here the CDR3 DNA reads TGTGCCAGCAGTGAGTGGACTAGCGGATACAATGAGCAGTTCTTC. The encoded protein is CASSEWTSGYNEQFF.

The rearrangement uses TRBV6-2 or TRBV6-3 and TRBJ2-7; 11 nucleotides align to TRBD2. The CDR3 runs to 14 residues. V shed 6 bases and J 2 bases; nucleotides not matched to a gene: 3. Germline V lookup: CDR1 MNHEY, CDR2 SVGEGT. CDR3 in DNA: TGTGCCAGCAGACCTAGCGGGAGGCCCTACGAGCAGTACTTC. Translating gives CASRPSGRPYEQYF.

Of note for this clone: A junction boundary mismatches the germline segment, possibly from a read error. The chain couples TRBV7-7 to TRBJ2-7; 8 nucleotides agree with TRBD1. Germline CDR1 SSHAT, CDR2 FNYEAQ (reference sequence). The CDR3 is made up of 13 amino acids. This chain's CDR3 is CASSPDRGGEQYF. Written as DNA, the CDR3 is TGTGCTAGCAGTCCAGACAGGGGCGGAGAGCAGTACTTC.

The chain is built from TRBV11-1 and TRBJ2-3; D remains unclear. Trimming cost V 5 bases and J 4 bases, with 7 bases left between them. Germline lookup yields CDR1 SGHAT and CDR2 FQDESV (reference sequence). The CDR3 loop spans 12 amino acids. In DNA, the CDR3 is TGTGCCAGCAGCCCGGTGGCAGATACGCAGTATTTT. Its translation: CASSPVADTQYF.

CDR3 coding DNA: TGCGCCAGCAGCCCCAGTATAACTAATGAAAAACTGTTTTTT. Translation: CASSPSITNEKLFF. V and J are TRBV4-1 and TRBJ1-4, with D unclear. V was shortened by 4 bases and J by 1 base, with 7 bases between the two germline ends. The CDR3 covers 14 residues. Germline loops: CDR1 MGHRA, CDR2 YSYEKL.